The TCR beta chain described here comes from a study of cytomegalovirus exposure and HLA in healthy donors. Whole-study findings and limits: There were about 160 TCR beta chains listed as cytomegalovirus-associated. Relative to the approximately 630-donor mean, N-insertions were reportedly fewer in an Asian-associated ancestry cluster in a later analysis.

The PCR contained 60 Vbeta and 13 Jbeta primers. Repertoires were generated with immunoSEQ multiplex PCR, while TCRdb's copy carries only in-frame clones and drops some. The sample holds more than 200,000 clones; over 80% are singletons and the top ten take about 6.1%. Comments on this clone: Antigen: not known.

The CDR3 runs 13 residues. Germline lookup yields CDR1 SQVTM and CDR2 ANQGSEA. Trimming took 6 bases from V and 6 from J; bases not matched to a gene: 6. The study sampled nominally healthy donors, though unrecorded immune exposures were likely. Sequencing was carried out using PBMCs. The chain couples TRBV29-1 to TRBJ2-4; TRBD1 agrees at 9 bases. The source of this sequence is a man aged 40-49 years in good health and CMV-seropositive. The CDR3 loop is CSVEQGAGNIQYF. The CDR3 nucleotides read TGCAGCGTCGAACAGGGGGCGGGAAACATTCAGTACTTC.